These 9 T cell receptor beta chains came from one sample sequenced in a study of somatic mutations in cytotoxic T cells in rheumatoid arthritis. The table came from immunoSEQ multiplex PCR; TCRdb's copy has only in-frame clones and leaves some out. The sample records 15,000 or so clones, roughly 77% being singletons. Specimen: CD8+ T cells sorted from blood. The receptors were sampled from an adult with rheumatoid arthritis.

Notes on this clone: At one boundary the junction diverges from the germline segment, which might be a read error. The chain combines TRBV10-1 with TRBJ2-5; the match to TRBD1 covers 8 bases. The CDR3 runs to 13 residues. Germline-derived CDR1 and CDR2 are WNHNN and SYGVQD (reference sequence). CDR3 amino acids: CASGEDRVETQYF. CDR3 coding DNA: TGCGCCAGCGGTGAGGACAGGGTTGAGACCCAGTACTTC.

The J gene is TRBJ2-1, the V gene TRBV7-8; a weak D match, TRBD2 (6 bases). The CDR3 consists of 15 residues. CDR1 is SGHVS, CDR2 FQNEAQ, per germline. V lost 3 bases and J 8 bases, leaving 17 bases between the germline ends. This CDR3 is CASSFREEGLDEQFF. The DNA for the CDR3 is TGTGCCAGCAGCTTCAGGGAGGAGGGCCTGGATGAGCAGTTCTTC. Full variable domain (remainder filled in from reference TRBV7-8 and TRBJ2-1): GAGVSQSPRYKVAKRGQDVALRCDPISGHVSLFWYQQALGQGPEFLTYFQNEAQLDKSGLPSDRFFAERPEGSVSTLKIQRTQQEDSAVYLCASSFREEGLDEQFFGPGTRLTVL.

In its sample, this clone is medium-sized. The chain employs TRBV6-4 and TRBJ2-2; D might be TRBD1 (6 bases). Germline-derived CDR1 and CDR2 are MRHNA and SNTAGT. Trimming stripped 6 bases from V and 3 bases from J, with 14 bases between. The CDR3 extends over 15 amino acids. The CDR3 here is CASRAGVGDTGELFF. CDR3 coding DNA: TGTGCCAGCAGAGCAGGGGTCGGGGACACCGGGGAGCTGTTTTTT.

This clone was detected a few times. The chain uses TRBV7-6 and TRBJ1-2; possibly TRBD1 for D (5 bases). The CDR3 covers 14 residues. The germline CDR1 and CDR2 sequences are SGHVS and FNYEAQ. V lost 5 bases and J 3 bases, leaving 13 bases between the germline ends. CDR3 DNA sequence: TGTGCCAGCAGCCCACGGGGCAGCGACTATGGCTACACCTTC. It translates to CASSPRGSDYGYTF.

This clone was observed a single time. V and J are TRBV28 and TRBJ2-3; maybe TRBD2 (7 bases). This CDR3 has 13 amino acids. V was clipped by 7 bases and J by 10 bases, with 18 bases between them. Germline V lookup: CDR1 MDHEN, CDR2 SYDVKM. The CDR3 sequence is CASTLRGASAQYF. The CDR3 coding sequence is TGTGCCAGCACCCTTCGGGGGGCTAGTGCGCAGTATTTT.

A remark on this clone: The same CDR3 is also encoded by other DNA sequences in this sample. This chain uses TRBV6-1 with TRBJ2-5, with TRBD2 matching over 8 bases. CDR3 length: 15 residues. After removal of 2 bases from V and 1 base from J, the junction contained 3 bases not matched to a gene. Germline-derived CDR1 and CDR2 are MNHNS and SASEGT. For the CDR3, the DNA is TGTGCCAGCAGTGAAATGGCGGGGGGCCAAGAGACCCAGTACTTC. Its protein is CASSEMAGGQETQYF.

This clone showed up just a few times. The CDR3 sequence is CASSAGLNTEAFF. The CDR3 DNA reads as TGTGCCAGTAGTGCGGGTTTGAACACTGAAGCTTTCTTT. The J gene is TRBJ1-1, the V gene TRBV19; the D is unclear. CDR3 length equals 13 residues. From germline, CDR1 is LNHDA and CDR2 SQIVND (reference sequence). V lost 5 bases and J lost 0, with 7 bases in between. The whole variable domain, remainder taken from reference TRBV19 and TRBJ1-1, is DGGITQSPKYLFRKEGQNVTLSCEQNLNHDAMYWYRQDPGQGLRLIYYSQIVNDFQKGDIAEGYSVSREKKESFPLTVTSAQKNPTAFYLCASSAGLNTEAFFGQGTRLTVV.

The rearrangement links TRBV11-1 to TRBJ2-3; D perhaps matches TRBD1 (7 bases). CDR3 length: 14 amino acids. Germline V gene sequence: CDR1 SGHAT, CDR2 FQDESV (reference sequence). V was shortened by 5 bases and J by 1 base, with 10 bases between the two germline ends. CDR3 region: CASSGGTGTDTQYF. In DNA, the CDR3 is TGTGCCAGCAGCGGCGGGACAGGCACAGATACGCAGTATTTT.

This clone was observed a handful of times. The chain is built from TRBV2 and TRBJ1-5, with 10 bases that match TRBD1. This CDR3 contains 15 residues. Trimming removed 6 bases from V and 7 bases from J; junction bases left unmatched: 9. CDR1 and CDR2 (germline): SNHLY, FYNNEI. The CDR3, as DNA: TGTGCCAGCAGGGCCGGGACAGGGGAAGAGCAGCCCCAGCATTTT. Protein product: CASRAGTGEEQPQHF. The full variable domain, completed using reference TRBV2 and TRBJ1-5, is EPEVTQTPSHQVTQMGQEVILRCVPISNHLYFYWYRQILGQKVEFLVSFYNNEISEKSEIFDDQFSVERPDGSNFTLKIRSTKLEDSAMYFCASRAGTGEEQPQHFGDGTRLSIL.